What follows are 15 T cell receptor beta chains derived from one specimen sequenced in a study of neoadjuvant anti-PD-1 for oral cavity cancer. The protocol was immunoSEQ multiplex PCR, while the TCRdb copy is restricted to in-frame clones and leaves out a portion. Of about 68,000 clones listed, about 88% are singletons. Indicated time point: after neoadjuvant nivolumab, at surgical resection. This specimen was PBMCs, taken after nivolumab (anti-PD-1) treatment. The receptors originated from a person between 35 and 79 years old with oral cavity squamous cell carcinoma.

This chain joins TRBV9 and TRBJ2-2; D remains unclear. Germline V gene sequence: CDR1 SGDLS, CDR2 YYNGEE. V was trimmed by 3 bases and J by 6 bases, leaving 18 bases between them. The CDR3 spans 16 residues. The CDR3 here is CASSAMGFEVAGELFF. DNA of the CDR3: TGTGCCAGCAGCGCGATGGGGTTTGAGGTGGCCGGGGAGCTGTTTTTT.

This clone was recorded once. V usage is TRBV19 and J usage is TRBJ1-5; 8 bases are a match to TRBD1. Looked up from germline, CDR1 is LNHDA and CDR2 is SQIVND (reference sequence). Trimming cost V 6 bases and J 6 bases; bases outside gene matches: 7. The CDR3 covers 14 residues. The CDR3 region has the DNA TGTGCCAGTAGCGACAGGGGTAGGACTCAGCCCCAGCATTTT. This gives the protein CASSDRGRTQPQHF.

DNA of the CDR3: TGTGCCAGCAGTTTAGCCCGGACAGAAGCTTTCTTT. Translated: CASSLARTEAFF. V and J are TRBV28 and TRBJ1-1, with D perhaps matching TRBD1 (5 bases). Germline CDR1 is MDHEN and CDR2 is SYDVKM. The CDR3 contains 12 residues. Trimming left V 2 bases short and J 8 bases short, with 9 bases between.

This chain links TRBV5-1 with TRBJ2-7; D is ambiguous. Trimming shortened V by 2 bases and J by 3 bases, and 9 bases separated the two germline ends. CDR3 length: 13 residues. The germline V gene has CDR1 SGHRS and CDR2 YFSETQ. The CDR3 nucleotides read TGCGCCAGCAGCTTCCGCCAGTACTACGAGCAGTACTTC. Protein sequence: CASSFRQYYEQYF. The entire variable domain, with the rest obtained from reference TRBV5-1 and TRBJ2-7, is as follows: KAGVTQTPRYLIKTRGQQVTLSCSPISGHRSVSWYQQTPGQGLQFLFEYFSETQRNKGNFPGRFSGRQFSNSRSEMNVSTLELGDSALYLCASSFRQYYEQYFGPGTRLTVT.

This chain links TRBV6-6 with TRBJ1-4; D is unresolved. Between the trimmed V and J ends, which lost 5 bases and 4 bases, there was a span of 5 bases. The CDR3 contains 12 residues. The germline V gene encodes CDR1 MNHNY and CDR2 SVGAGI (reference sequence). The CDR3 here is CASSASNEKLFF. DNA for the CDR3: TGTGCCAGCAGTGCAAGTAATGAAAAACTGTTTTTT.

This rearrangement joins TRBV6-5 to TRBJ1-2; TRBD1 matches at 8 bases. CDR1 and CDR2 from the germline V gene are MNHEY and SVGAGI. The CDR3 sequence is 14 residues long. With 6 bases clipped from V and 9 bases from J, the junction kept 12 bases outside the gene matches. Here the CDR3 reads CASRGKGQALSYTF. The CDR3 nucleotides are TGTGCCAGCAGGGGGAAGGGACAGGCGTTGAGCTACACCTTC.

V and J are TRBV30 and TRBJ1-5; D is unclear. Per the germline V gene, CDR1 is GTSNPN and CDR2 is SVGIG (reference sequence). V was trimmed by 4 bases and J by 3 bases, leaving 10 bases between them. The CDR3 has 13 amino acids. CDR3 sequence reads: CAWTPGVNQPQHF. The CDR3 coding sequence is TGTGCCTGGACCCCTGGGGTCAATCAGCCCCAGCATTTT.

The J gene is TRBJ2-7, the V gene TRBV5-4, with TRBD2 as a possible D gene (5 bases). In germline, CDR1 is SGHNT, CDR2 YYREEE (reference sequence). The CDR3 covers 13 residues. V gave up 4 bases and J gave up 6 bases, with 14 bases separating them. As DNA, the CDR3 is TGTGCCAGCAGCACCGCGATAGCGCCCGAGCAGTACTTC. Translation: CASSTAIAPEQYF.

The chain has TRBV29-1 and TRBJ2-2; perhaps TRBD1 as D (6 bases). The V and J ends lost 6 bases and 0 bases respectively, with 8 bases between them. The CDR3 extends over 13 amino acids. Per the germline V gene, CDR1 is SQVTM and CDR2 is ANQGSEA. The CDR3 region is CSVGHSNTGELFF. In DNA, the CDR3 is TGCAGCGTGGGACACTCGAACACCGGGGAGCTGTTTTTT.

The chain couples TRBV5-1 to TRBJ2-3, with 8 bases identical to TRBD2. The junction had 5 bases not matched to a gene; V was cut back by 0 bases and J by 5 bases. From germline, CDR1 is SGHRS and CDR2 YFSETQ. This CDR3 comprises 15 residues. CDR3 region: CASSLAPAGGDTQYF. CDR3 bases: TGCGCCAGCAGCTTGGCCCCGGCGGGAGGAGATACGCAGTATTTT.

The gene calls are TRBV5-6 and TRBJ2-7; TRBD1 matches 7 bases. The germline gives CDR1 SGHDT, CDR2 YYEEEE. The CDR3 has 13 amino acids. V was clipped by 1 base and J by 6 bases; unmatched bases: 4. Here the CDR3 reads CASSLFQGVEQYF. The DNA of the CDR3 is TGTGCCAGCAGCTTGTTTCAGGGGGTCGAGCAGTACTTC.

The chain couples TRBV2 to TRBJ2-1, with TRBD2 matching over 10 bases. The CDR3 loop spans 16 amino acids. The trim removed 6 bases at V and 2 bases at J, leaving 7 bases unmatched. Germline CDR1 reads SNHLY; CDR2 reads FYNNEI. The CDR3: CASSLTSGVTYNEQFF. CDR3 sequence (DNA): TGTGCCAGCAGCCTAACTAGCGGGGTTACCTACAATGAGCAGTTCTTC.

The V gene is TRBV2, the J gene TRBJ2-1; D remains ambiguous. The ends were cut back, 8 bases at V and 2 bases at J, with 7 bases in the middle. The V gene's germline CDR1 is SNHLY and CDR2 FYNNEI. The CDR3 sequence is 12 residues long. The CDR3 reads CASRPAYNEQFF. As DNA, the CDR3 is TGTGCCAGCCGGCCGGCCTACAATGAGCAGTTCTTC.

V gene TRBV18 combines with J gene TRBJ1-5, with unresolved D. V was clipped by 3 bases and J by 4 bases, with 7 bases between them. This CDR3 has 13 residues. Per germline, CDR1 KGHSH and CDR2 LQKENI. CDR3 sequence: CASSPEGNQPQHF. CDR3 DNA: TGTGCCAGCTCACCGGAAGGGAATCAGCCCCAGCATTTT.

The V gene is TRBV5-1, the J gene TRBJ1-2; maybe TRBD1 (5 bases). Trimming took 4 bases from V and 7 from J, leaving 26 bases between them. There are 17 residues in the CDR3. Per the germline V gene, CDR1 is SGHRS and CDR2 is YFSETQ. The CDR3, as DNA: TGCGCCAGCAGCCGGGGGATTTGGGACGGCGGATTCTCTGGCTACACCTTC. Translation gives CASSRGIWDGGFSGYTF.